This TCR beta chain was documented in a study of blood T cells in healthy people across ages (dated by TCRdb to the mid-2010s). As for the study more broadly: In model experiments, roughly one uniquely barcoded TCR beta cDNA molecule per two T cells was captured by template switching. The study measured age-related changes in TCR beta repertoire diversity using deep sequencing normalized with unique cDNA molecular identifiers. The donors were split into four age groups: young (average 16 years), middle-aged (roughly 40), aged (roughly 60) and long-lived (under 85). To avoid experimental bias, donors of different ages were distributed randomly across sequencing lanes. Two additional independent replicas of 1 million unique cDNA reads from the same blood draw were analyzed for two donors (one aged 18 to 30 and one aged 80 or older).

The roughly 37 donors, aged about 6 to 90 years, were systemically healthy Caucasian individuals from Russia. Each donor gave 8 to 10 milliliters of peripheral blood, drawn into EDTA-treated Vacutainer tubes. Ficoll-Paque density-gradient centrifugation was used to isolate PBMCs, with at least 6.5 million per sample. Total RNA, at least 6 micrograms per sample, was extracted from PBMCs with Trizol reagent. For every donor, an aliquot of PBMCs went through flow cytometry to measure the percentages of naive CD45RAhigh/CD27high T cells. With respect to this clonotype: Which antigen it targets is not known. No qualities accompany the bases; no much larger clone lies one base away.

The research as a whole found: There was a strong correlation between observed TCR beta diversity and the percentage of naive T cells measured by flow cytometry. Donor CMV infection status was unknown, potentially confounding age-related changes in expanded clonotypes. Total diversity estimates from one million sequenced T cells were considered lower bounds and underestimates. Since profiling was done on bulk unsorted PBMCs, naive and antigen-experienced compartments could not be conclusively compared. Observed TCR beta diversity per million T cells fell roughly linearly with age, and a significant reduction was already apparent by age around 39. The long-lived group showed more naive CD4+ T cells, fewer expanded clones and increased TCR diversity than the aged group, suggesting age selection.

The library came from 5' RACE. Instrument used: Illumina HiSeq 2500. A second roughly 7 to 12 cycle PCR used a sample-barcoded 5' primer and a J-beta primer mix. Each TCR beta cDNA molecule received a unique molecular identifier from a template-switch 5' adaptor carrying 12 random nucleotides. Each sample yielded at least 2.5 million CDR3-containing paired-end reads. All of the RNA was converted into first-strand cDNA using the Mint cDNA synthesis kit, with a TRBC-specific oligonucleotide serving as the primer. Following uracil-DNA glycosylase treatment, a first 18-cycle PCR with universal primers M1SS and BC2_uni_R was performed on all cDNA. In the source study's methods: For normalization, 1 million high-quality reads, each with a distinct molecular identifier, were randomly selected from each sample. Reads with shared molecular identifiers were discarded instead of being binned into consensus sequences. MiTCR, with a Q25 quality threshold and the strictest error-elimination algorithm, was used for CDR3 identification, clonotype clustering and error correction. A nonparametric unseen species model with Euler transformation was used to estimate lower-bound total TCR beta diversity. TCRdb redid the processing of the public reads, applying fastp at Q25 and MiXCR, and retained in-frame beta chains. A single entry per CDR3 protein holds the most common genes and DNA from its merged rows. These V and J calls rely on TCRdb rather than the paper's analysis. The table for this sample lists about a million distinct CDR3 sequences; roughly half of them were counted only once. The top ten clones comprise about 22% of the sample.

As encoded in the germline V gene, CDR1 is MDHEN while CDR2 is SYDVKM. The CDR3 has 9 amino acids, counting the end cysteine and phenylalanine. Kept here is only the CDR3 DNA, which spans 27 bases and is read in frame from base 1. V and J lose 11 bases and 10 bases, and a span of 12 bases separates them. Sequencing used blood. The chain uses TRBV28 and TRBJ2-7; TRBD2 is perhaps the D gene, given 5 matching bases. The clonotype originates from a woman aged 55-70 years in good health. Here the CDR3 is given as CAQRWAQYF. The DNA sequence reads TGTGCCCAGCGGTGGGCCCAGTACTTC.